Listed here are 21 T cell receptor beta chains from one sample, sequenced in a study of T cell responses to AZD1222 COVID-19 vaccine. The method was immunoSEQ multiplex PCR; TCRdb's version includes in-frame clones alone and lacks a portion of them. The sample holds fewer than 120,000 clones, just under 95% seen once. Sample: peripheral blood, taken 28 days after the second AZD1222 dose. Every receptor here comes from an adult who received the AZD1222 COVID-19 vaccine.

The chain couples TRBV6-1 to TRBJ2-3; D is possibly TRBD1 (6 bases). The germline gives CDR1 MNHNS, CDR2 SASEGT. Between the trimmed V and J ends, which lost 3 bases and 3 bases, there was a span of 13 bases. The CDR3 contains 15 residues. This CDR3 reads CASSDVGAGTDTQYF. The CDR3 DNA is TGTGCCAGCAGTGATGTGGGGGCCGGGACAGATACGCAGTATTTT.

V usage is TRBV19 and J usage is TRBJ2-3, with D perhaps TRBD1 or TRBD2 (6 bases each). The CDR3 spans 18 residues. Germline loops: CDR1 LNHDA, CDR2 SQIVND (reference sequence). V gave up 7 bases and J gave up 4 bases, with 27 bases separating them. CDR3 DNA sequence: TGTGCCAGTACCTCAATGAGACAGGCAGCGCCGGGGGCAGATACGCAGTATTTT. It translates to CASTSMRQAAPGADTQYF.

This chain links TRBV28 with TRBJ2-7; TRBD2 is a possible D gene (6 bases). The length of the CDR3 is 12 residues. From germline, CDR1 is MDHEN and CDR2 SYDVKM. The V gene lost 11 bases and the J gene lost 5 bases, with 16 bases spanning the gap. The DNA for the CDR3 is TGTGCCTGCGGGGCAAGGCGAAACGAGCAGTACTTC. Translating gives CACGARRNEQYF.

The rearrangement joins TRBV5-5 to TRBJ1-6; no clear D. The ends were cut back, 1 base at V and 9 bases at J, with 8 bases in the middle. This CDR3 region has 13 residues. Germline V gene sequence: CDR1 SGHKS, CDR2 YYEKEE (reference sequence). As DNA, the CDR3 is TGTGCCAGCAGCTTGAACCGGGGTTCACCCCTCCACTTT. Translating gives CASSLNRGSPLHF. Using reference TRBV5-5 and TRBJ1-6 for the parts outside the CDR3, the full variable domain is DAGVTQSPTHLIKTRGQQVTLRCSPISGHKSVSWYQQVLGQGPQFIFQYYEKEERGRGNFPDRFSARQFPNYSSELNVNALLLGDSALYLCASSLNRGSPLHFGNGTRLTVT.

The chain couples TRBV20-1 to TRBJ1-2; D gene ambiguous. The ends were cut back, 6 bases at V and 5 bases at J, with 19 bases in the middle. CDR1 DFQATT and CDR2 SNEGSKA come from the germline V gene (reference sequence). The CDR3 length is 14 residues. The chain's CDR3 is CSASVGSATYGYTF. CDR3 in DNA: TGCAGTGCGAGTGTCGGGTCAGCAACTTATGGCTACACCTTC.

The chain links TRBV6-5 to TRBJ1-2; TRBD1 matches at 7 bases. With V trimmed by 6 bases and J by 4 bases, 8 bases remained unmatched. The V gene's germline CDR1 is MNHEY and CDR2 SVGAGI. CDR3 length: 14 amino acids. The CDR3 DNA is TGTGCCAGCAGGTCGAGCAGGGGGAGCTATGGCTACACCTTC. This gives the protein CASRSSRGSYGYTF.

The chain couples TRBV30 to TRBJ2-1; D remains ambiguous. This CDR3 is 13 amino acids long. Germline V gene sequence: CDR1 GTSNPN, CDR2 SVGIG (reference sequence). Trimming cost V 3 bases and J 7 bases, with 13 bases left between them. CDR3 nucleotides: TGTGCCTGGAGAATGAGATCCGGGAATGAGCAGTTCTTC. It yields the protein CAWRMRSGNEQFF.

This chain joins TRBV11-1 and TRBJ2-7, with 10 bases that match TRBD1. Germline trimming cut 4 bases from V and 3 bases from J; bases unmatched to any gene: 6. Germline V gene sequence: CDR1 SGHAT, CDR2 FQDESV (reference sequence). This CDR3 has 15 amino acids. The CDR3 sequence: CASSSGTGVVYEQYF. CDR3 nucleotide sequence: TGTGCCAGCAGCTCAGGGACAGGGGTGGTCTACGAGCAGTACTTC.

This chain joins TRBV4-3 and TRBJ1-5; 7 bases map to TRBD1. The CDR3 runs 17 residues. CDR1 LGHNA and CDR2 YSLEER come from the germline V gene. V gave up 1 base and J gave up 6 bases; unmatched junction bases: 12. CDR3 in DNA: TGCGCCAGCAGCCAAGGATGGAGGGGGCGGTTAAGTCAGCCCCAGCATTTT. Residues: CASSQGWRGRLSQPQHF.

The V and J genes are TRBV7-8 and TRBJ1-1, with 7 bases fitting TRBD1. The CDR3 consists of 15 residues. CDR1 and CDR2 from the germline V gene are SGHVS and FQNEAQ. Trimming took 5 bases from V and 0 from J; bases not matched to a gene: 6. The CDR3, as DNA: TGTGCCAGCAGCCCAAGGGGGCCCATGAACACTGAAGCTTTCTTT. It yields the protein CASSPRGPMNTEAFF. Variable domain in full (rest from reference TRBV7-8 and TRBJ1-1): GAGVSQSPRYKVAKRGQDVALRCDPISGHVSLFWYQQALGQGPEFLTYFQNEAQLDKSGLPSDRFFAERPEGSVSTLKIQRTQQEDSAVYLCASSPRGPMNTEAFFGQGTRLTVV.

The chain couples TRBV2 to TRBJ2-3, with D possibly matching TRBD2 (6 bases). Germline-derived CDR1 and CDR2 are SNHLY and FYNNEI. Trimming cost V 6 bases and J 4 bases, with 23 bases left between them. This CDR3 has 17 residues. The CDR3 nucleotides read TGTGCCAGCAGAGGCACGGTCGGGACTCCCAAGGCAGATACGCAGTATTTT. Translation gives CASRGTVGTPKADTQYF.

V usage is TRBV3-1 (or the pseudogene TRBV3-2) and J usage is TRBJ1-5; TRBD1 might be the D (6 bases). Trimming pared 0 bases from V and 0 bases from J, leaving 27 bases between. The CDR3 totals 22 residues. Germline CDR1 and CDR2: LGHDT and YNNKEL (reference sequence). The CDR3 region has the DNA TGTGCCAGCAGCCAAGATATCCGACCTCCTGACAGGAAAGGGGATAGCAATCAGCCCCAGCATTTT. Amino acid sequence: CASSQDIRPPDRKGDSNQPQHF.

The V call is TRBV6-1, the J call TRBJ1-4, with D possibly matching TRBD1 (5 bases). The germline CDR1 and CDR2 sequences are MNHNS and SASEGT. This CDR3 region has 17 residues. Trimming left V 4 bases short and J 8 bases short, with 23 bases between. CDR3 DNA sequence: TGTGCCAGCAGTGCTGGGACCCTAGCCGGGTTTGGGGAAAAACTGTTTTTT. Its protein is CASSAGTLAGFGEKLFF.

The DNA of the CDR3 is TGTGCCATCAGTGACGGGGGTGTGACCATATATTTT. Protein sequence: CAISDGGVTIYF. The chain joins TRBV10-3 to TRBJ1-3, with D perhaps TRBD1 (5 bases). The germline V gene has CDR1 ENHRY and CDR2 SYGVKD. Trimming removed 3 bases at V and 10 bases at J, with 10 bases between. The CDR3 extends over 12 amino acids.

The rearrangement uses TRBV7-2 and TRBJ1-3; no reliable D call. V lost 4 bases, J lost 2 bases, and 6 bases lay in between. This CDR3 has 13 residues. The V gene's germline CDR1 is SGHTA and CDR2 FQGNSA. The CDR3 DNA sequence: TGTGCCAGCAGCTCCAACCCTGGAAACACCATATATTTT. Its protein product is CASSSNPGNTIYF.

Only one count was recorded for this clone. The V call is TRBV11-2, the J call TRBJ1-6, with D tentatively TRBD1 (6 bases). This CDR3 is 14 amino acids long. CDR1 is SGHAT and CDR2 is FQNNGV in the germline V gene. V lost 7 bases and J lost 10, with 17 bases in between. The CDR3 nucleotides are TGTGCCAGCAACCTGGAGGGGGGGAGATCACCCCTCCACTTT. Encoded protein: CASNLEGGRSPLHF.

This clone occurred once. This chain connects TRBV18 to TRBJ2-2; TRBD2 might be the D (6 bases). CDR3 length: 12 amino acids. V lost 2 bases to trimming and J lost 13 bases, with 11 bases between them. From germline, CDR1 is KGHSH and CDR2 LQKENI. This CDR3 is CASSPWEEGLFF. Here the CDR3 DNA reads TGTGCCAGCTCACCATGGGAGGAGGGGCTGTTTTTT.

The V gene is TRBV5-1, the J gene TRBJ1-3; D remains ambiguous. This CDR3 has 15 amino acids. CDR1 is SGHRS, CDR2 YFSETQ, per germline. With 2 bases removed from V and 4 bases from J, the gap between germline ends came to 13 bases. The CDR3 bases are TGCGCCAGCAGCTTATACGGCCAAGGGGGAAACACCATATATTTT. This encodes CASSLYGQGGNTIYF.

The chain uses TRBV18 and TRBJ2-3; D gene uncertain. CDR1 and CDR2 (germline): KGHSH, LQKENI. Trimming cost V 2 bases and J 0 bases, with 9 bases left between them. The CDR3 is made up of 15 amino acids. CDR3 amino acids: CASSPGPSSTDTQYF. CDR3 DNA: TGTGCCAGCTCACCAGGGCCGTCTAGCACAGATACGCAGTATTTT.

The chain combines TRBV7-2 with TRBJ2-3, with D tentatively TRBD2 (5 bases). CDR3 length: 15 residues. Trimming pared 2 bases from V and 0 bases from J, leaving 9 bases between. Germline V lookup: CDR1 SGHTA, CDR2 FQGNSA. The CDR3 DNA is TGTGCCAGCAGCTTATTAGGACTTAGCACAGATACGCAGTATTTT. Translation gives CASSLLGLSTDTQYF.

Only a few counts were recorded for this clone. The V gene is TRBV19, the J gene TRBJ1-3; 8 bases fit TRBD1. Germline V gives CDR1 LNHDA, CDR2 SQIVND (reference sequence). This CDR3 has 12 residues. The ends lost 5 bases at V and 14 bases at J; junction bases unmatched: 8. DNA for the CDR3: TGTGCCAGTAGTCAGACGGACAGGGATGTATATTTT. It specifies CASSQTDRDVYF. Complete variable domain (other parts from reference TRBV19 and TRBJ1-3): DGGITQSPKYLFRKEGQNVTLSCEQNLNHDAMYWYRQDPGQGLRLIYYSQIVNDFQKGDIAEGYSVSREKKESFPLTVTSAQKNPTAFYLCASSQTDRDVYFGEGSWLTVV.